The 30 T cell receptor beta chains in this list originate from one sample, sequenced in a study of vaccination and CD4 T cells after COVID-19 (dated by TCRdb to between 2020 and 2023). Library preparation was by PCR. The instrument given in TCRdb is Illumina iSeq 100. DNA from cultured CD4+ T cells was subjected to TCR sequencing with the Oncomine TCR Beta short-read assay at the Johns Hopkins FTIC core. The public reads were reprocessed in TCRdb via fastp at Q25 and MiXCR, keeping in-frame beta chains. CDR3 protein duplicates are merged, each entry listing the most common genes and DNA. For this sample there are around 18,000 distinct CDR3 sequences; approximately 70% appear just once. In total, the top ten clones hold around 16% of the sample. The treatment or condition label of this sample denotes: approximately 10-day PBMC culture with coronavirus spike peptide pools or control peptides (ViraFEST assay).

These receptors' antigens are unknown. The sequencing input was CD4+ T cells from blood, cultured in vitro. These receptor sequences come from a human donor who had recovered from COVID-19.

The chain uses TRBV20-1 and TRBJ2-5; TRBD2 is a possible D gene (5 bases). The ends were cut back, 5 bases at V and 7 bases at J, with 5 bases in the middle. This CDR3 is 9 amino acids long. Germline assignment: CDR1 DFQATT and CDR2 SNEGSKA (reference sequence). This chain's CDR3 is CSAAGTQYF. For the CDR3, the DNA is TGCAGTGCTGCGGGGACCCAGTACTTC.

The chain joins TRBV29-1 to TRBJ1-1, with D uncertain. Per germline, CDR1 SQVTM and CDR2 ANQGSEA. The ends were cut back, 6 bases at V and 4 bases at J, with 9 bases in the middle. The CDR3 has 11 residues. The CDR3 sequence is CSVAGATEAFF. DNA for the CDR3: TGCAGCGTGGCCGGAGCCACTGAAGCTTTCTTT.

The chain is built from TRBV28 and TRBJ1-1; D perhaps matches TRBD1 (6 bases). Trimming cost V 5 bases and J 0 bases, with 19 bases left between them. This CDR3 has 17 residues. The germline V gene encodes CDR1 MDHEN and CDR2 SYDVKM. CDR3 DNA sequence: TGTGCCAGCAGTCAGTACAGGGACTTTTGGCTGAACACTGAAGCTTTCTTT. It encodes CASSQYRDFWLNTEAFF. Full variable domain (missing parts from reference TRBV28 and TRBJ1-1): DVKVTQSSRYLVKRTGEKVFLECVQDMDHENMFWYRQDPGLGLRLIYFSYDVKMKEKGDIPEGYSVSREKKERFSLILESASTNQTSMYLCASSQYRDFWLNTEAFFGQGTRLTVV.

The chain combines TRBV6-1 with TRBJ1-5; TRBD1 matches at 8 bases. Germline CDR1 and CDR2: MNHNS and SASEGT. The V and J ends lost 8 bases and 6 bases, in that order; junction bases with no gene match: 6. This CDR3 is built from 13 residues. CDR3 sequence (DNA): TGTGCCAGCGACGGGACAGGAGGTCAGCCCCAGCATTTT. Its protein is CASDGTGGQPQHF.

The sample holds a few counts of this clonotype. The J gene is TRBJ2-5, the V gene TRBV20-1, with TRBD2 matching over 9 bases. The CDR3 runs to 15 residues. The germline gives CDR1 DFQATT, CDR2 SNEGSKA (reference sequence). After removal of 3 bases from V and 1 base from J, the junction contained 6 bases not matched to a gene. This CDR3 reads CSARTSGEPQETQYF. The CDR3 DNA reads TGCAGTGCTAGGACTAGCGGAGAACCCCAAGAGACCCAGTACTTC.

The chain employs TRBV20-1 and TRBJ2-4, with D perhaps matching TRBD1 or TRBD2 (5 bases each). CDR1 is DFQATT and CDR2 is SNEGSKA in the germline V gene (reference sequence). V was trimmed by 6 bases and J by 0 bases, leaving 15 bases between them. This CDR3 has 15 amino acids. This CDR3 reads CSAERAGRAKNIQYF. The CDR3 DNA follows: TGCAGTGCCGAGAGGGCAGGGAGAGCCAAAAACATTCAGTACTTC.

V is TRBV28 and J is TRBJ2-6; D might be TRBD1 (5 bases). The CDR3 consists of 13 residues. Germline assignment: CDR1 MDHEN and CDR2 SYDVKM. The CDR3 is CATTGSGANVLTF. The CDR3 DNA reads TGTGCTACTACAGGCTCTGGGGCCAACGTCCTGACTTTC.

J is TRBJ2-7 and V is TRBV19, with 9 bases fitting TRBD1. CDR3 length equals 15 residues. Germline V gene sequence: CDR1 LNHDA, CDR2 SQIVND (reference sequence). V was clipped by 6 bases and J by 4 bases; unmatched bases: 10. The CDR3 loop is CASRLRRDRAYEQYF. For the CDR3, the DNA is TGTGCCAGTAGATTACGCCGGGACAGGGCGTACGAGCAGTACTTC. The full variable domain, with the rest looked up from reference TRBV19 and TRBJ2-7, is DGGITQSPKYLFRKEGQNVTLSCEQNLNHDAMYWYRQDPGQGLRLIYYSQIVNDFQKGDIAEGYSVSREKKESFPLTVTSAQKNPTAFYLCASRLRRDRAYEQYFGPGTRLTVT.

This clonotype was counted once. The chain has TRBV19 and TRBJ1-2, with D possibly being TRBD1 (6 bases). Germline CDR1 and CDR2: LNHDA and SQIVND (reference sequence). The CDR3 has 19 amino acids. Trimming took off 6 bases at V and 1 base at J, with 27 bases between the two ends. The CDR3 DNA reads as TGTGCCAGTAGCGATAGTTTACGTTTTCGACAGGCCCTTAACTATGGCTACACCTTC. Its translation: CASSDSLRFRQALNYGYTF.

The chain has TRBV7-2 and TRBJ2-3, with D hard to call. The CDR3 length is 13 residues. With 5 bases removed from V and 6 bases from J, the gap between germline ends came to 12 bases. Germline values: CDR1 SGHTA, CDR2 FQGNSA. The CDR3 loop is CASSPLMGDTQYF. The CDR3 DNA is TGTGCCAGCAGCCCCTTGATGGGGGATACGCAGTATTTT.

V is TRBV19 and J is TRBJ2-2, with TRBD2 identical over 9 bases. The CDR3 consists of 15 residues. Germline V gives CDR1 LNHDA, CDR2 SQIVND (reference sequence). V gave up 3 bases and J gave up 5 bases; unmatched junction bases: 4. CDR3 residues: CASSIGSGGTGELFF. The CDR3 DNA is TGTGCCAGTAGTATCGGGAGCGGGGGGACCGGGGAGCTGTTTTTT.

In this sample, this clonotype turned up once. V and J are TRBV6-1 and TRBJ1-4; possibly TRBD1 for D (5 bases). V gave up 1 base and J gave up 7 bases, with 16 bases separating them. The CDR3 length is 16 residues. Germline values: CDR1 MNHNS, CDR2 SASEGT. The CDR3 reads CASSEGAARVREKLFF. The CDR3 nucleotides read TGTGCCAGCAGTGAAGGGGCGGCCAGGGTACGTGAAAAACTGTTTTTT.

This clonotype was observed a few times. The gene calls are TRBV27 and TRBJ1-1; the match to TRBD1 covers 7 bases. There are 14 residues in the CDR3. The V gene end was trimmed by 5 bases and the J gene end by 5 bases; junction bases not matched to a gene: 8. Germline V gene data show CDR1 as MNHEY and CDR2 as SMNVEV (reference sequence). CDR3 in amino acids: CASSRTGVQTEAFF. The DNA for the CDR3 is TGTGCCAGCAGTCGTACAGGGGTACAGACTGAAGCTTTCTTT.

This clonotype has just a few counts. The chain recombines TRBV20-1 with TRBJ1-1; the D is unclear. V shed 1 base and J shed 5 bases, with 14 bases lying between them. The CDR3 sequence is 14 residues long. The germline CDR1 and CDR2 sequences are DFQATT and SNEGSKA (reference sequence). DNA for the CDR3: TGCAGTGCTAGAGGAACGGAGGTTGGGACTGAAGCTTTCTTT. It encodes CSARGTEVGTEAFF.

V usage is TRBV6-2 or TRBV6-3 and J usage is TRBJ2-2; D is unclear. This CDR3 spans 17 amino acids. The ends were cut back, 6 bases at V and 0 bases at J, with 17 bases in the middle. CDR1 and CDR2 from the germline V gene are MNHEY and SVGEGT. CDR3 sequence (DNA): TGTGCCAGCAGAGTTAAGTTACAGCCCGCGAACACCGGGGAGCTGTTTTTT. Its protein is CASRVKLQPANTGELFF.

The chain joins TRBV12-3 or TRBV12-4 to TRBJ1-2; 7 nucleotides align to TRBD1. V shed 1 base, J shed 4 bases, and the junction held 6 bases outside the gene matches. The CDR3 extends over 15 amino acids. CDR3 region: CASSLGDRVSYGYTF. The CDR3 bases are TGTGCCAGCAGTTTAGGTGACAGGGTGAGCTATGGCTACACCTTC.

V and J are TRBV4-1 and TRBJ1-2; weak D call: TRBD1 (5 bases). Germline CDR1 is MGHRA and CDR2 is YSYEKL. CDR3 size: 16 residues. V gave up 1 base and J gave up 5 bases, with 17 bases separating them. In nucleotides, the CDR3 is TGCGCCAGCAGCCAAGGTGGAGCGAGGACAAGTTATGGCTACACCTTC. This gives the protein CASSQGGARTSYGYTF.

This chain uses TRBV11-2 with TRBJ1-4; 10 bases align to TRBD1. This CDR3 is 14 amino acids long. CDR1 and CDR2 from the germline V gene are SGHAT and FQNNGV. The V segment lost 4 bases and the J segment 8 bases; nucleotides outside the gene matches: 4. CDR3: CASSSRDRGEKLFF. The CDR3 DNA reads TGTGCCAGCAGCTCCCGGGACAGGGGCGAAAAACTGTTTTTT. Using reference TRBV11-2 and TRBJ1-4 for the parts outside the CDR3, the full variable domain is EAGVAQSPRYKIIEKRQSVAFWCNPISGHATLYWYQQILGQGPKLLIQFQNNGVVDDSQLPKDRFSAERLKGVDSTLKIQPAKLEDSAVYLCASSSRDRGEKLFFGSGTQLSVL.

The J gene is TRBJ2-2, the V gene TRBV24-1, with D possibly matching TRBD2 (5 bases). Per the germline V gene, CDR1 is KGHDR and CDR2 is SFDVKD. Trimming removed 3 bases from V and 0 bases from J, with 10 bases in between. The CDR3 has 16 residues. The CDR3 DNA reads TGTGCCACCAGTGATAGGGAGAATCCGAACACCGGGGAGCTGTTTTTT. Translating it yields CATSDRENPNTGELFF.

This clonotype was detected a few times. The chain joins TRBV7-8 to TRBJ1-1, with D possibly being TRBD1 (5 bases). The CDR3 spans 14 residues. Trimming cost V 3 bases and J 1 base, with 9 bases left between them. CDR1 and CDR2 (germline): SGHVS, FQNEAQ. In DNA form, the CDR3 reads TGTGCCAGCAGCTTGGGACGGTGGAACACTGAAGCTTTCTTT. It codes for CASSLGRWNTEAFF.

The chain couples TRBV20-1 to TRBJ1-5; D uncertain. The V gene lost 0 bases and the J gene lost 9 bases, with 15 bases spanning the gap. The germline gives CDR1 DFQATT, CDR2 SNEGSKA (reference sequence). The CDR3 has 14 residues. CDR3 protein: CSARDAVLSWPQHF. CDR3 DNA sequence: TGCAGTGCTAGAGATGCGGTCCTATCATGGCCCCAGCATTTT.

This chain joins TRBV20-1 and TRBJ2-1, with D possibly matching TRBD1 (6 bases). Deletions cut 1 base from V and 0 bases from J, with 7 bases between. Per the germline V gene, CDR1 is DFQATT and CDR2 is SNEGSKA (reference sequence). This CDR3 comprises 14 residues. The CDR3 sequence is CSARGGGSYNEQFF. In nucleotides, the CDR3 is TGCAGTGCTAGAGGAGGGGGCTCCTACAATGAGCAGTTCTTC.

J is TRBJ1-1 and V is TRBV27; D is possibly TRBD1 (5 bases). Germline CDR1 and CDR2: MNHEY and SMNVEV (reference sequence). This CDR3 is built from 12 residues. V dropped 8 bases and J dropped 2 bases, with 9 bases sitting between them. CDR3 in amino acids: CASLGHNTEAFF. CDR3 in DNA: TGTGCCAGCCTTGGACACAACACTGAAGCTTTCTTT.

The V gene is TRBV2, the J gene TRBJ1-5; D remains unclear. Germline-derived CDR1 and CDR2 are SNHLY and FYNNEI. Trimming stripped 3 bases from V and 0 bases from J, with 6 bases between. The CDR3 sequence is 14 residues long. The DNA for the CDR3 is TGTGCCAGCAGTGATTTGGTTAGCAATCAGCCCCAGCATTTT. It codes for CASSDLVSNQPQHF.

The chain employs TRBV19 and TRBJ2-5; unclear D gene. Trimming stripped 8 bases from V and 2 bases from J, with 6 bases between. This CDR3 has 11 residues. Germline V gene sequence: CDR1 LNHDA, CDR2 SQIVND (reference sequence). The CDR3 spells CASGWQETQYF. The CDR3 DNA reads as TGTGCCAGTGGGTGGCAAGAGACCCAGTACTTC.

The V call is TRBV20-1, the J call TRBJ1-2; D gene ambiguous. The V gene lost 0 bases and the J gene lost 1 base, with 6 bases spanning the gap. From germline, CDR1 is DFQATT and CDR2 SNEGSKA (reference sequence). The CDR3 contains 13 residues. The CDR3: CSARDTGNYGYTF. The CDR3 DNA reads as TGCAGTGCTAGAGACACGGGTAACTATGGCTACACCTTC.

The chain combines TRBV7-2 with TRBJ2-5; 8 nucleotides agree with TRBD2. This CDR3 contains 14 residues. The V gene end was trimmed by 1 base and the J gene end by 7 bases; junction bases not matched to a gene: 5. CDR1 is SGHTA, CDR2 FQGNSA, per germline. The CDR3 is CASSLVGGDGTQYF. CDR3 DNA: TGTGCCAGCAGCTTAGTCGGGGGGGACGGGACCCAGTACTTC. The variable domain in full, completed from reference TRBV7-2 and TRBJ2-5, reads GAGVSQSPSNKVTEKGKDVELRCDPISGHTALYWYRQSLGQGLEFLIYFQGNSAPDKSGLPSDRFSAERTGGSVSTLTIQRTQQEDSAVYLCASSLVGGDGTQYFGPGTRLLVL.

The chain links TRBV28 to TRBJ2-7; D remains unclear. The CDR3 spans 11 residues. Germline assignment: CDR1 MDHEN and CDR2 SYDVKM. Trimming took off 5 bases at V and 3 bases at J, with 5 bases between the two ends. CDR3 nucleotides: TGTGCCAGCAGTGGAATCTACGAGCAGTACTTC. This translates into CASSGIYEQYF.

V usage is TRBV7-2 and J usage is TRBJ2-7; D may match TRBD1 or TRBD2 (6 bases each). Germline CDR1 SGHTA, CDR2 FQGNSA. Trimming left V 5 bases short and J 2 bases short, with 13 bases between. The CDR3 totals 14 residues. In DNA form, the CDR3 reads TGTGCCAGCAGCAAGGGGGACTCCCCCTACGAGCAGTACTTC. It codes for CASSKGDSPYEQYF.

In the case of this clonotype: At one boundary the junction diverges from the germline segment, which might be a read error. CDR3 sequence reads: CASREDRVSDTQYF. The DNA for the CDR3 is TGTGCCAGCAGGGAAGACAGGGTTTCGGATACGCAGTATTTT. The chain joins TRBV2 to TRBJ2-3; 7 bases line up with TRBD1. This CDR3 has 14 amino acids. CDR1 and CDR2 from the germline V gene are SNHLY and FYNNEI.